This paragraph covers one T cell receptor (beta chain) sequence. Its antigen remains unknown. Using viral peptide pools, the ViraFEST assay grew out antigen-specific CD4+ T cells prior to sequencing. Once cultured for 9 to 11 days, the cells underwent separation to obtain CD4+ T cells. All participants had two doses of either the BNT162b2 or mRNA-1273 vaccine. This CDR3 region has 18 residues. Germline V gives CDR1 KGHDR, CDR2 SFDVKD. Repertoires were generated with immunoSEQ multiplex PCR, while TCRdb's copy carries only in-frame clones and drops some. The sample contains more than 12,000 clones, 65% to 75% of which appear only once. This sample is drawn from a study of vaccination effects on CD4 cells after COVID-19.

The clonotype comes from a human donor who received a COVID-19 vaccine. The sample consisted of CD4+ T cells from PBMCs cultured with HCoV-NL63 spike peptides, taken after COVID-19 vaccination. V gene TRBV24-1 combines with J gene TRBJ1-3; no clear D gene. The CDR3 spells CLSTSLNRRWRAGNTIYF. The CDR3 nucleotides are TGTTTATCCACCAGTTTGAATCGTAGGTGGAGGGCCGGAAACACCATATATTTT.